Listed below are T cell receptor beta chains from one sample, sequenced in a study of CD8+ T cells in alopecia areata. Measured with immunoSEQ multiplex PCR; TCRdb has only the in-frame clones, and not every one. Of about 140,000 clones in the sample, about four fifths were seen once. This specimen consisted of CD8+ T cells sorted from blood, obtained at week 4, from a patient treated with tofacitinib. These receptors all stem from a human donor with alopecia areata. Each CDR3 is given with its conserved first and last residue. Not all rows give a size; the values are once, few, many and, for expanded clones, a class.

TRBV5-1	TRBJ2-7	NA	CASSFQGNHEQYF
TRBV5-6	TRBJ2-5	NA	CASSFGTEPQETQYF
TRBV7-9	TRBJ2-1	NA	CASSWGQGHYNEQFF
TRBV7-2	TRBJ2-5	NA	CASSLSGLAAVYQETQYF
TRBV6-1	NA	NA	CASSDGFYEQYF
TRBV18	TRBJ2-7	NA	CASSPAGPGDAYEQYF
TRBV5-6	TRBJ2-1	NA	CASSSALLPSSYNEQFF
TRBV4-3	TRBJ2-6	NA	CASSQEPAAGANVLTF
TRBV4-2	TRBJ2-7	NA	CASSQDPGYSYEQYF
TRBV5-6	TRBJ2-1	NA	CASSLGGFSYNEQFF
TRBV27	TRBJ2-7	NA	CASSPSGPFYEQYF
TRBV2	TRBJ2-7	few	CASSDPGFFYEQYF
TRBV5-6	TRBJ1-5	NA	CASSSLRDRVSTGQPQHF
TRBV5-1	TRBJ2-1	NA	CASRIYRTYNEQFF
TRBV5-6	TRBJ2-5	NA	CASSFGGGAPETQYF
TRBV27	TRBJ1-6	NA	CASSLTNNSPLHF
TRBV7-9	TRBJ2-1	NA	CASSLVADPYNEQFF
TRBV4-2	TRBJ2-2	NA	CASSQDIGTAGELFF
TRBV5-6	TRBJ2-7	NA	CASSLAGDGYEQYF
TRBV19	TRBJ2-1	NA	CASESYTGAHSYNEQFF
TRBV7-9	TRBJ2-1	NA	CASSPPTTVHSYNEQFF
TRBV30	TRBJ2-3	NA	CAWSVTQKQYF
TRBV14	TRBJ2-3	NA	CASSQLRWDRGTTDTQYF
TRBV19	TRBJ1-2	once	CASSISDTLYGYTF
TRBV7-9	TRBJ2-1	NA	CATANAGQGANEQFF
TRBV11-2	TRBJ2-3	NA	CASSLGPGEATDTQYF
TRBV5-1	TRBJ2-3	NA	CASSPWTGVGSTQYF
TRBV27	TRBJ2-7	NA	CASSPGTAGRKQYF
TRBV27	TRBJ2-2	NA	CASSLVGPGELFF
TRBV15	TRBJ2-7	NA	CATSTRRGAINEQYF
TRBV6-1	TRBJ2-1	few	CAITGTDTGNEQFF
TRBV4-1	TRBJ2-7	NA	CASSQDLGGARDEQYF
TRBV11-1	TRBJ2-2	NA	CASSHSGQGSPGELFF
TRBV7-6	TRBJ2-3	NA	CASSLAPTPPRDTQYF
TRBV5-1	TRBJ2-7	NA	CASSLAGQGYEQYF
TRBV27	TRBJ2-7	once	CASSFQAPHEQYF
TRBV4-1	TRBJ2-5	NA	CASSQEGRSGETQYF
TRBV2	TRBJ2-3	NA	CASSGEASGLSTDTQYF
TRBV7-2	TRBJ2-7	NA	CASSLTGYEQYF
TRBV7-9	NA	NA	CASSFPGQGYEQFF
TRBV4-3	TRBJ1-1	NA	CASSQVDHGDTEAFF
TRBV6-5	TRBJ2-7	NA	CASRFGLEQYF
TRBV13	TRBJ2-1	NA	CASSPPSDHEQFF
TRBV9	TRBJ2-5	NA	CASSVTLSGGETQYF
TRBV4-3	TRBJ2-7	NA	CASSQEAGGLYEQYF
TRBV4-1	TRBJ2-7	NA	CASSRYLEQGIYEQYF
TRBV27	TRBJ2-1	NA	CASSLTSSYNEQFF
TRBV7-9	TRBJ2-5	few	CASSHNRGQETQYF
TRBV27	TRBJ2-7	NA	CASSLHVPYEQYF
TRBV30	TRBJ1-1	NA	CAWSVLGGGTEAFF
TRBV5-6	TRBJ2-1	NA	CASSLRLGLQNEQFF
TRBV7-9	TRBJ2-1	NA	CASSEGPPVF
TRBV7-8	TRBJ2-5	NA	CASSLWDREKQETQYF
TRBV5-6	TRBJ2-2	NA	CASSLEGNWNTGELFF
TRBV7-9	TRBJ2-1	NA	CASRGLHNEQFF